The rows below give T cell receptor beta chains drawn from one sample of a study of blood T cell repertoires in COVID-19. Only in-frame clones appear in the TCRdb table, and some are missing; sequencing was by immunoSEQ multiplex PCR. In the table there are around 80,000 clones, approximately 80% of which are singletons. The sample consisted of peripheral blood. All receptors come from an elderly man with acute or convalescent COVID-19. CDR3s include the opening cysteine and the closing phenylalanine or tryptophan. D genes are given only for firm matches.

v_gene,j_gene,d_gene,CDR3aa
TRBV10-1,TRBJ2-1,TRBD2,CASSDLRGGSDEQFF
TRBV2,TRBJ1-2,-,CASNNRDGYTF
TRBV3-1/TRBV3-2,TRBJ1-6,-,CASSQLGHNNSPLHF
TRBV5-1,TRBJ2-7,-,CASSSSEETYEQYF
TRBV19,TRBJ1-1,TRBD1,CASSPRQGGNTEAFF
TRBV9,TRBJ2-4,TRBD2,CASSAGLVVAKNIQYF
TRBV15,TRBJ1-2,TRBD1,CATSRASTGGGYTF
TRBV5-1,TRBJ1-1,-,CASSLDQGMNTEAFF
TRBV9,TRBJ2-2,TRBD2,CASSVGTRGGYGELFF
TRBV7-2,TRBJ1-1,-,CASSFWGGNTEAFF
TRBV6-4,TRBJ2-7,TRBD2,CASSQYGTSGGAMGYEQYF
TRBV30,TRBJ1-3,-,CAWSVKGRLLSGNTIYF
TRBV7-2,TRBJ1-5,TRBD1,CASSGWDRQNQPQHF
TRBV5-1,TRBJ2-3,-,CASSLEGSSSTDTQYF
TRBV11-2,TRBJ1-5,-,CASSFSQGNQPQHF
TRBV5-1,TRBJ2-7,TRBD1,CASSLAGTGGGEQYF
TRBV7-3,TRBJ2-3,-,CASSLGGNTDTQYF
TRBV5-4,TRBJ1-5,TRBD1,CASSLQGQPQHF
TRBV19,TRBJ1-1,-,CASSPVAVEYTEAFF
TRBV12-3/TRBV12-4,TRBJ2-7,-,CASSPTSSYEQYF
TRBV19,TRBJ2-1,TRBD2,CASSGTSGGIYNEQFF
TRBV5-1,TRBJ2-2,TRBD1,CASSYTGGPNTGELFF
TRBV5-6,TRBJ1-5,-,CASSLREIGNQPQHF
TRBV5-1,TRBJ2-1,TRBD2,CASSFVAGETNEQFF
TRBV19,TRBJ1-4,-,CASTRVGTTNEKLFF
TRBV6-6,TRBJ1-1,TRBD1,CASTPLTGGRTEAFF
TRBV5-5,TRBJ1-1,-,CASSPGGRDTEAFF
TRBV7-9,TRBJ2-2,TRBD1,CASSRDSNTGELFF
TRBV3-1/TRBV3-2,TRBJ2-5,TRBD2,CASSERGGHETQYF
TRBV10-3,TRBJ2-7,TRBD1,CAISESIFGQGSHEQYF
TRBV29-1,TRBJ1-2,-,CSVEAGDGYTF
TRBV18,TRBJ1-1,-,CASSPSYEMNTEAFF
TRBV9,TRBJ1-2,TRBD1,CASSDRTGKGYGYTF
TRBV19,TRBJ1-3,-,CASSIRRQAGNTIYF
TRBV5-4,TRBJ1-2,-,CASSPQGRGYTF
TRBV4-1,TRBJ1-5,TRBD1,CASSRSTGQGWTQHF
TRBV27,TRBJ2-7,TRBD2,CASRLTSAYEQYF
TRBV11-2,TRBJ1-6,-,CASSLDWGQPNSPLHF
TRBV30,TRBJ2-7,-,CAWASGSPYEQYF
TRBV27,TRBJ2-3,TRBD1,CASSHRGQGTDTQYF
TRBV21-1,TRBJ1-6,-,CASSITTGSNSPLHF
TRBV5-1,TRBJ1-6,-,CASSLGSGDSPLHF
TRBV12-3/TRBV12-4,TRBJ1-6,-,CASSLYTREPLHF
TRBV30,TRBJ1-1,TRBD1,CAWRRQGLTEAFF
TRBV6-5,TRBJ1-5,TRBD1,CASRPDRPDQPQHF
TRBV4-1,TRBJ2-7,TRBD2,CASSQVGGLAGRYEQYF
TRBV7-3,TRBJ1-2,-,CASSPDGGKGYTF
TRBV5-1,TRBJ1-3,-,CASSPDRPTAPGNTIYF
TRBV6-5,TRBJ1-4,-,CASSQGNNEKLFF
TRBV6-1,TRBJ2-3,TRBD2,CASSESAGGTFASSTDTQYF
TRBV18,TRBJ2-7,TRBD1,CASSPPARGHTEQYF
TRBV27,TRBJ1-6,TRBD1,CASSFNPGQGVSPLHF
TRBV6-6,TRBJ1-4,-,CASSYFQGLTATQLFF
TRBV5-1,TRBJ1-1,TRBD1,CASSLGTGGLVNTEAFF
TRBV4-2,TRBJ1-5,-,CASSQSGQRYSNQPQHF
TRBV30,TRBJ2-2,TRBD1,CAWRFRDRGSTGELFF
TRBV10-3,TRBJ2-7,-,CAISVPQMAPGTYEQYF